These 22 T cell receptor beta chains were all obtained from the same sample, sequenced in a study of cytomegalovirus exposure and HLA in healthy donors. 60 Vbeta and 13 Jbeta primers were used in PCR. The protocol was immunoSEQ multiplex PCR, while the TCRdb copy is restricted to in-frame clones and leaves out a portion. The sample lists about 300,000 clones, 86% occurring once. Material: PBMCs. All receptors come from a man between 40 and 49 years old in good health and CMV-seropositive.

The chain employs TRBV11-2 and TRBJ2-1; possible D gene TRBD2, 6 bases. Trimming cost V 5 bases and J 9 bases, with 17 bases left between them. The CDR3 totals 14 residues. The germline gives CDR1 SGHAT, CDR2 FQNNGV. The CDR3 DNA reads as TGTGCCAGCAGCCCCCTGCAGGGAGGTTTTGAGCAGTTCTTC. This gives the protein CASSPLQGGFEQFF.

The chain carries TRBV7-2 and TRBJ1-5, with TRBD1 as a possible D gene (5 bases). The length of the CDR3 is 15 residues. Trimming took off 0 bases at V and 5 bases at J, with 11 bases between the two ends. CDR1 and CDR2 from the germline V gene are SGHTA and FQGNSA. Written as DNA, the CDR3 is TGTGCCAGCAGCTTAGCTCAGGGAAGTTATCAGCCCCAGCATTTT. It codes for CASSLAQGSYQPQHF.

The gene calls are TRBV4-2 and TRBJ1-1, with 12 bases matching TRBD1. V shed 2 bases, J shed 6 bases, and the junction held 10 bases outside the gene matches. Germline CDR1 is LGHNA and CDR2 is YNFKEQ. The CDR3 is made up of 17 amino acids. CDR3 region: CASSQLNPGQGAAEAFF. The CDR3 DNA is TGTGCCAGCAGCCAACTAAACCCGGGACAGGGGGCGGCTGAAGCTTTCTTT.

This clone was observed a handful of times. This chain joins TRBV7-6 and TRBJ1-5; possible D gene TRBD1, 5 bases. Trimming took 4 bases from V and 6 from J, leaving 10 bases between them. The CDR3 sequence is 13 residues long. Germline-derived CDR1 and CDR2 are SGHVS and FNYEAQ. For the CDR3, the DNA is TGTGCCAGCAGCTCTGGGGCCGGTCAGCCCCAGCATTTT. It translates to CASSSGAGQPQHF.

The rearrangement joins TRBV5-1 to TRBJ2-2, with 11 nucleotides matching TRBD2. Germline V gene lookup returns CDR1 SGHRS and CDR2 YFSETQ. The length of the CDR3 is 16 residues. With 5 bases clipped from V and 1 base from J, the junction kept 4 bases outside the gene matches. The CDR3 bases are TGCGCCAGCAGTTTTGGGACTAGCGGGAACACCGGGGAGCTGTTTTTT. This translates into CASSFGTSGNTGELFF.

The rearrangement uses TRBV29-1 and TRBJ1-1; no clear D. Germline V gene data show CDR1 as SQVTM and CDR2 as ANQGSEA. The CDR3 runs to 12 residues. V dropped 7 bases and J dropped 2 bases, with 11 bases sitting between them. The CDR3 is CSGIFRNTEAFF. CDR3 coding DNA: TGCAGCGGTATTTTCCGTAACACTGAAGCTTTCTTT.

DNA for the CDR3: TGTGCCAGTAGTATAGAGGGGACAGGGCAGGCTTTCTTT. This translates into CASSIEGTGQAFF. This chain joins TRBV19 and TRBJ1-1; 9 nucleotides align to TRBD1. This CDR3 is built from 13 residues. The V segment lost 0 bases and the J segment 11 bases; nucleotides outside the gene matches: 4. The germline V gene has CDR1 LNHDA and CDR2 SQIVND (reference sequence).

A note on this clone: This specimen includes other DNA sequences encoding the same CDR3. V usage is TRBV7-3 and J usage is TRBJ1-1; perhaps TRBD1 as D (6 bases). CDR1 is SGHTA and CDR2 is FQGTGA in the germline V gene. CDR3 size: 18 residues. V was cut by 2 bases and J by 0 bases, with 19 bases left in between. In DNA, the CDR3 is TGTGCCAGCAGCTTACGGGGAGGGTGGGGGCAGATGAACACTGAAGCTTTCTTT. Translating it yields CASSLRGGWGQMNTEAFF.

The V call is TRBV2, the J call TRBJ1-4, with D possibly being TRBD1 (6 bases). V lost 6 bases and J 2 bases, leaving 13 bases between the germline ends. CDR3 size: 15 residues. Looked up from germline, CDR1 is SNHLY and CDR2 is FYNNEI. The CDR3 region has the DNA TGTGCCAGCAGACAGGGCACGGCGACTAATGAAAAACTGTTTTTT. Encoded protein: CASRQGTATNEKLFF.

This chain connects TRBV28 to TRBJ1-1; 9 bases match TRBD1. CDR3 length: 15 residues. The V and J ends lost 2 bases and 2 bases, in that order; junction bases with no gene match: 3. The germline V gene has CDR1 MDHEN and CDR2 SYDVKM. The CDR3, as DNA: TGTGCCAGCAGTTTACTGGACAGGGGTAACACTGAAGCTTTCTTT. Its protein product is CASSLLDRGNTEAFF.

The chain employs TRBV7-8 and TRBJ1-2; possible D gene TRBD1, 5 bases. The CDR3 covers 13 residues. Between the trimmed V and J ends, which lost 11 bases and 4 bases, there was a span of 17 bases. CDR1 is SGHVS, CDR2 FQNEAQ, per germline. The CDR3 region is CALMGRVTYGYTF. CDR3 sequence (DNA): TGTGCCCTTATGGGCAGGGTAACCTATGGCTACACCTTC.

The table lists this clone with a few counts. The chain uses TRBV28 and TRBJ1-1, with TRBD1 as a possible D gene (5 bases). The CDR3 is 13 residues long. V lost 3 bases and J 8 bases, leaving 13 bases between the germline ends. Germline values: CDR1 MDHEN, CDR2 SYDVKM. The CDR3 coding sequence is TGTGCCAGCAGTTTGTCCCCCAGGGCCGAAGCTTTCTTT. It codes for CASSLSPRAEAFF.

The V call is TRBV2, the J call TRBJ1-4; TRBD1 matches 9 bases. The CDR3 extends over 14 amino acids. The V and J ends lost 7 bases and 5 bases, in that order; junction bases with no gene match: 5. The germline gives CDR1 SNHLY, CDR2 FYNNEI. In nucleotides, the CDR3 is TGTGCCAGCAAAAAGGGACAGGGCAATGAAAAACTGTTTTTT. It codes for CASKKGQGNEKLFF. Supplemented by reference TRBV2 and TRBJ1-4, the full variable domain reads EPEVTQTPSHQVTQMGQEVILRCVPISNHLYFYWYRQILGQKVEFLVSFYNNEISEKSEIFDDQFSVERPDGSNFTLKIRSTKLEDSAMYFCASKKGQGNEKLFFGSGTQLSVL.

This sequence joins TRBV20-1 and TRBJ1-1, with D maybe TRBD1 (5 bases). The V gene's germline CDR1 is DFQATT and CDR2 SNEGSKA (reference sequence). V shed 3 bases and J shed 8 bases, with 10 bases lying between them. The CDR3 length is 11 residues. In DNA, the CDR3 is TGCAGTGCTAGGAGACAGCCGGAAGCTTTCTTT. This encodes CSARRQPEAFF.

J is TRBJ1-1 and V is TRBV9, with no clear D. From germline, CDR1 is SGDLS and CDR2 YYNGEE. Trimming left V 4 bases short and J 4 bases short, with 17 bases between. The CDR3 extends over 15 amino acids. CDR3: CASSLDAHEGTEAFF. In nucleotides, the CDR3 is TGTGCCAGCAGCCTTGACGCCCACGAGGGCACTGAAGCTTTCTTT.

V and J are TRBV7-2 and TRBJ2-2, with 7 positions matching TRBD1. This CDR3 comprises 15 residues. V trimming: 1 base; J trimming: 6 bases; junction bases outside the gene matches: 5. CDR1 is SGHTA, CDR2 FQGNSA, per germline. The CDR3 loop reads CASSLGGGPPGELFF. The CDR3, as DNA: TGTGCCAGCAGCTTAGGAGGGGGCCCGCCCGGGGAGCTGTTTTTT.

The genes are TRBV6-5 and TRBJ1-1; TRBD1 matches at 9 bases. Germline assignment: CDR1 MNHEY and CDR2 SVGAGI. The CDR3 sequence is 15 residues long. The V and J ends lost 5 bases and 5 bases, in that order; junction bases with no gene match: 9. In DNA form, the CDR3 reads TGTGCCAGCAGTACCCCGGGACAGGGTCGTACTGAAGCTTTCTTT. This encodes CASSTPGQGRTEAFF.

The V call is TRBV7-9, the J call TRBJ2-5; 7 nucleotides line up with TRBD1. This CDR3 contains 14 residues. The ends lost 2 bases at V and 4 bases at J; junction bases unmatched: 4. Germline CDR1 and CDR2: SEHNR and FQNEAQ (reference sequence). The CDR3 nucleotides read TGTGCCAGCAGCTTAAGACAGGGCGCAGAGACCCAGTACTTC. Translated, it gives CASSLRQGAETQYF.

This clone occurred once. This chain joins TRBV4-2 and TRBJ2-2; D remains unclear. V was pared by 1 base and J by 11 bases, with 8 bases between. Germline CDR1 and CDR2: LGHNA and YNFKEQ. The CDR3 is 12 amino acids. The chain's CDR3 is CASSQASYELFF. For the CDR3, the DNA is TGTGCCAGCAGCCAAGCCTCCTACGAGCTGTTTTTT.

The genes are TRBV29-1 and TRBJ2-5; 7 bases are shared with TRBD1. The CDR3 is 14 amino acids. Germline V CDR1 and CDR2: SQVTM, ANQGSEA. V lost 3 bases and J lost 5; bases outside the gene matches: 9. CDR3 amino acids: CSVDKGATGETQYF. CDR3 DNA sequence: TGCAGCGTTGATAAGGGGGCGACCGGGGAGACCCAGTACTTC.

The chain has TRBV18 and TRBJ2-2; D unclear. Between the trimmed V and J ends, which lost 3 bases and 0 bases, there was a span of 5 bases. The CDR3 covers 14 residues. Germline V gene lookup returns CDR1 KGHSH and CDR2 LQKENI. The CDR3 region is CASSPLTNTGELFF. The CDR3 DNA reads TGTGCCAGCTCACCCCTAACGAACACCGGGGAGCTGTTTTTT.

In this sample, this clone turned up a few times. The rearrangement uses TRBV19 and TRBJ1-2; no clear D. Trimming stripped 4 bases from V and 7 bases from J, with 16 bases between. This CDR3 spans 14 amino acids. From germline, CDR1 is LNHDA and CDR2 SQIVND (reference sequence). CDR3 protein: CASSRMTDFPGYTF. The CDR3 bases are TGTGCCAGTAGTAGGATGACGGACTTCCCTGGCTACACCTTC.